This paragraph covers one T cell receptor beta chain sequence. These data come from a study of T cells in Graves' hyperthyroidism and ophthalmopathy. The source material, RNA transcripts, was used to amplify TCR beta CDR3 regions. Using the HTBI primer set, a first-round RT-PCR was run on the TCR CDR3. TCRdb fed the multiplex PCR reads into MiXCR, producing one record per CDR3 protein. Of some 560,000 distinct CDR3 sequences in the sample, 15% to 18% were seen once. The ends were cut back, 0 bases at V and 8 bases at J, with 9 bases in the middle. Germline V gene sequence: CDR1 SGHDT, CDR2 YYEEEE. The CDR3 is 13 amino acids. Among the patients, aged 18 to 65, hyperthyroidism was newly diagnosed and had lasted under 2 months. Clinical symptoms, serum thyroxine, TRAb, thyroid ultrasound and orbital computed tomography informed diagnoses.

The TCR was taken from a woman younger than 45 with Graves' hyperthyroidism. The V call is TRBV5-6, the J call TRBJ1-5; D gene uncertain. The sequenced material came from blood. The CDR3 DNA follows: TGTGCCAGCAGCTTGGGCGGGCGAGAGCCCCAGCATTTT. It translates to CASSLGGREPQHF. Based on the CDR3 plus reference TRBV5-6 and TRBJ1-5, the full variable domain is DAGVTQSPTHLIKTRGQQVTLRCSPKSGHDTVSWYQQALGQGPQFIFQYYEEEERQRGNFPDRFSGHQFPNYSSELNVNALLLGDSALYLCASSLGGREPQHFGDGTRLSIL.